These 9 T cell receptor beta chains were all obtained from the same sample, sequenced in a study of T cells in Graves' hyperthyroidism and ophthalmopathy. TCR beta CDR3 region amplification was performed from RNA transcripts. The HTBI primer set was used in a first-round RT-PCR of the TCR CDR3. TCRdb reanalysed the multiplex PCR reads using MiXCR and keeps one entry per CDR3 protein. The data hold about 270,000 distinct CDR3 sequences, with around 22% observed a single time. The sequenced sample consisted of blood. The receptors stem from a man aged 25 to 40 with Graves' ophthalmopathy.

This clonotype has only a few counts. The chain uses TRBV6-9 and TRBJ2-2, with D unclear. Germline V lookup: CDR1 MNHGY, CDR2 SVAAGI. V was trimmed by 2 bases and J by 4 bases, leaving 11 bases between them. The CDR3 consists of 15 residues. The CDR3 here is CASSYHDPFTGELFF. CDR3 DNA sequence: TGTGCCAGCAGTTATCACGACCCCTTCACCGGGGAGCTGTTTTTT.

As to this clonotype: A much larger clone sits a single nucleotide away, making a read error possible. This rearrangement joins TRBV30 to TRBJ1-5, with D possibly matching TRBD1 (6 bases). Germline values: CDR1 GTSNPN, CDR2 SVGIG (reference sequence). The CDR3 has 15 residues. The V and J ends lost 5 bases and 3 bases respectively, with 17 bases between them. Here the CDR3 reads CAWGDMTGYNQPQHF. For the CDR3, the DNA is TGTGCCTGGGGTGATATGACAGGCTACAATCAGCCCCAGCATTTT.

V is TRBV27 and J is TRBJ2-3; D is unclear. This CDR3 contains 14 residues. Germline V gives CDR1 MNHEY, CDR2 SMNVEV (reference sequence). Trimming removed 1 base at V and 1 base at J, with 6 bases between. The CDR3 sequence: CASSLYKGTDTQYF. CDR3 nucleotides: TGTGCCAGCAGTTTATATAAGGGCACAGATACGCAGTATTTT.

Remarks on this clonotype: This sequence may be a read error, since a much larger clone differs from it by one base. This chain links TRBV14 with TRBJ1-2, with D maybe TRBD1 (6 bases). The CDR3 is made up of 16 amino acids. Germline V gives CDR1 SGHDN, CDR2 FVKESK. This chain's CDR3 is CASSQDRGGRNYGYAF. The CDR3 DNA is TGTGCCAGCAGCCAAGATCGAGGGGGAAGGAACTATGGCTACGCCTTC.

The chain uses TRBV19 and TRBJ2-6, with 8 positions matching TRBD1. This CDR3 has 16 amino acids. After removal of 7 bases from V and 0 bases from J, the junction contained 5 bases not matched to a gene. Germline V gene data show CDR1 as LNHDA and CDR2 as SQIVND (reference sequence). In DNA, the CDR3 is TGTGCCAGTATCAGGACAGGGAGCTCTGGGGCCAACGTCCTGACTTTC. Translated, it gives CASIRTGSSGANVLTF.

This clonotype showed up just a few times. The rearrangement joins TRBV3-1 to TRBJ2-1; D may be TRBD2 (6 bases). The CDR3 runs 14 residues. Trimming cost V 4 bases and J 9 bases, with 16 bases left between them. CDR1 is LGHDT and CDR2 is YNNKEL in the germline V gene (reference sequence). The CDR3, as DNA: TGTGCCAGCAGCCCCCAAAGGAGGGTAAGTGAGCAGTTCTTC. This translates into CASSPQRRVSEQFF.

The chain links TRBV28 to TRBJ1-2; 9 bases line up with TRBD1. The V gene end was trimmed by 5 bases and the J gene end by 7 bases; junction bases not matched to a gene: 11. Germline V gives CDR1 MDHEN, CDR2 SYDVKM. This CDR3 contains 15 residues. In nucleotides, the CDR3 is TGTGCCAGCAGTACCGGACAGGGGTTTTTCAGTGGCTACACCTTC. It encodes CASSTGQGFFSGYTF.

CDR3 bases: TGTGCCAGCAGCTTAGCGGGACAGGGCAATAATTCACCCCTCCACTTT. Translating gives CASSLAGQGNNSPLHF. The J gene is TRBJ1-6, the V gene TRBV11-2; TRBD1 matches at 9 bases. V lost 1 base to trimming and J lost 5 bases; unmatched junction nucleotides: 3. This CDR3 contains 16 residues. The germline CDR1 and CDR2 sequences are SGHAT and FQNNGV.

This clonotype has more than one count but fewer than ten. The chain carries TRBV20-1 and TRBJ2-5; 11 nucleotides match TRBD2. This CDR3 contains 13 residues. Losses at the gene ends were 3 bases for V and 13 bases for J; bases not matched to a gene: 10. Germline V gene lookup returns CDR1 DFQATT and CDR2 SNEGSKA (reference sequence). CDR3 residues: CSASPFTSGRLYF. In DNA form, the CDR3 reads TGCAGTGCTAGCCCCTTCACTAGCGGGAGACTGTACTTC.